The clone carrying this TCR beta chain was observed at least ten times. Antigen specificity is unknown. Investigators prepared the TCR beta libraries by applying iRepertoire HTBI primers and Arm-PCR of CDR3 regions. TCRdb processed the multiplex PCR reads anew with MiXCR; each CDR3 protein has one entry. The table has over 450,000 distinct CDR3 sequences, 20% to 25% seen once. Trimming took 5 bases from V and 7 from J, leaving 11 bases between them. The CDR3 consists of 12 residues. CDR1 and CDR2 from the germline V gene are LGHDT and YNNKEL (reference sequence). The data derive from a study of regulatory T cells in long-lasting Graves disease. In the study overall: Persistent Graves' disease required over 5 years of antithyroid drugs and positive TSH receptor antibodies. Study observations and caveats: Possibly, accuracy suffered from the small sample size. Persistent-disease Graves' patients showed less TCR diversity than new cases.

Time point specified: persistent/refractory GD, antithyroid drugs over 5 years with positive TRAb. The TCR library was made from RNA extracted from PBMCs. The sample consisted of peripheral blood mononuclear cells (PBMCs), taken when the disease was refractory, from a patient treated with antithyroid drugs. This sequence joins TRBV3-1 and TRBJ1-1, with D perhaps TRBD1 (5 bases). The source of this sequence is a female donor with Graves disease. The DNA for the CDR3 is TGTGCCAGCAGCTGGGACGGAAATGAAGCTTTCTTT. It translates to CASSWDGNEAFF. The complete variable domain, with remaining parts taken from reference TRBV3-1 and TRBJ1-1, reads DTAVSQTPKYLVTQMGNDKSIKCEQNLGHDTMYWYKQDSKKFLKIMFSYNNKELIINETVPNRFSPKSPDKAHLNLHINSLELGDSAVYFCASSWDGNEAFFGQGTRLTVV.